This T cell receptor (beta chain) came from a study of neoadjuvant anti-PD-1 for oral cavity cancer. Study overall: Patients without progression received a fourth nivolumab dose around day 43, then surgical resection on days 50-56. Overall study results and limits: Higher pretreatment Treg/Th17 ratios tracked higher pretreatment blood clonality. Only a few patients per response group were TCR-analyzed; validation needed.

This table comes from immunoSEQ multiplex PCR, and its TCRdb copy is limited to in-frame clones, with some not included. The repertoire holds 55,000 to 80,000 clones, with around four fifths as singletons. The germline V and J ends were trimmed by 0 bases and 0 bases, with 11 bases remaining between them. The CDR3 runs to 16 residues. The germline V gene encodes CDR1 SGHVS and CDR2 FNYEAQ. The patients had HPV-negative, locally advanced oral cavity squamous cell carcinoma. As regards this clone: Its antigen is currently unknown.

The rearrangement uses TRBV7-6 and TRBJ1-1; D gene uncertain. The receptor was derived from a person aged 35 to 85 with oral cavity squamous cell carcinoma. Sample: PBMCs, taken before nivolumab (anti-PD-1) treatment. CDR3 coding DNA: TGTGCCAGCAGCTTAGCGAACGCGCGACTGAACACTGAAGCTTTCTTT. Translation: CASSLANARLNTEAFF.